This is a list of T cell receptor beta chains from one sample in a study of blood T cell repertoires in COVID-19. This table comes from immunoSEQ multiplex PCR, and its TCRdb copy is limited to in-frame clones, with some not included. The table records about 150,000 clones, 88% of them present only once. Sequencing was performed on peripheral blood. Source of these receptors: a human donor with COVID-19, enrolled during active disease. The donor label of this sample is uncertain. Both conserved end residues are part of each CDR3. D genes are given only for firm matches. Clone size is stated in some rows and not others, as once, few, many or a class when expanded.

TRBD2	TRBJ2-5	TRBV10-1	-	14	CASGDGGTQETQYF	TGCGCCAGCGGTGACGGGGGGACCCAAGAGACCCAGTACTTC
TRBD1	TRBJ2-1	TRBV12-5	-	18	CASGLGTGGESSYNEQFF	TGTGCTAGTGGTTTGGGGACAGGGGGCGAAAGCTCCTACAATGAGCAGTTCTTC
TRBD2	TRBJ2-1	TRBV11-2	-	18	CASTPETSGYFSYNEQFF	TGTGCCAGCACCCCCGAAACTAGCGGCTACTTCTCCTACAATGAGCAGTTCTTC
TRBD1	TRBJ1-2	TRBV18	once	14	CASSPTGQGHGYTF	TGTGCCAGCTCACCGACGGGACAGGGGCATGGCTACACCTTC
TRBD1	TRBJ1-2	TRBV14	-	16	CASSLKVGQGHYGYTF	TGTGCCAGCAGCCTCAAGGTCGGACAGGGGCACTATGGCTACACCTTC
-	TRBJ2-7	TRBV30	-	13	CAWGVRSYGEQYF	TGTGCCTGGGGGGTACGGAGTTACGGCGAGCAGTACTTC
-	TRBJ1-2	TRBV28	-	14	CASSLVGQGYGYTF	TGTGCCAGCAGTTTGGTGGGGCAAGGTTATGGCTACACCTTC
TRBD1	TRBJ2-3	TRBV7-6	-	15	CASSLGTGSTDTQYF	TGTGCCAGCAGCTTAGGGACAGGGAGCACAGATACGCAGTATTTT
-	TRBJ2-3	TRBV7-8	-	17	CASSLGRRTPSTDTQYF	TGTGCCAGCAGCTTAGGCAGGAGGACCCCATCCACAGATACGCAGTATTTT
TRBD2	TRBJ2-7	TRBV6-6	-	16	CASSYYLIAGGHEQYF	TGTGCCAGCAGTTACTACCTAATAGCGGGGGGGCACGAGCAGTACTTC
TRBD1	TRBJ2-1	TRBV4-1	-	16	CASSQGGGTGRNEQFF	TGCGCCAGCAGCCAGGGGGGTGGGACAGGTCGCAATGAGCAGTTCTTC
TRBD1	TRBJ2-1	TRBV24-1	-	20	CATSDLQPGTGGGSYNEQFF	TGTGCCACCAGTGATTTGCAACCCGGGACAGGGGGCGGGTCCTACAATGAGCAGTTCTTC
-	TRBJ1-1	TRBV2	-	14	CASSVIVRGTEAFF	TGTGCCAGCAGCGTAATCGTCAGGGGAACTGAAGCTTTCTTT
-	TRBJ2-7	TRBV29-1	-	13	CSVVQASSSEQYF	TGCAGCGTTGTACAGGCCTCCTCCTCCGAGCAGTACTTC
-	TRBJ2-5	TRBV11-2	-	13	CASRQIAEVDQYF	TGTGCCAGCAGGCAAATAGCCGAAGTGGACCAGTACTTC
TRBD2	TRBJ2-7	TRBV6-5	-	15	CASRPGGGIPYEQYF	TGTGCCAGCAGACCGGGAGGGGGTATTCCCTACGAGCAGTACTTC
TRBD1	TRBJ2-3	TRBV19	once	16	CASSIRRGQNTDTQYF	TGTGCCAGTAGTATACGCAGGGGGCAAAACACAGATACGCAGTATTTT
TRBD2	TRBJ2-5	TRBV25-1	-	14	CASSDLAGGETQYF	TGTGCCAGCAGTGACTTAGCGGGAGGGGAGACCCAGTACTTC
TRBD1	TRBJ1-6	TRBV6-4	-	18	CASSEGTGGSTYNSPLHF	TGTGCCAGCAGCGAAGGGACAGGGGGCTCAACTTATAATTCACCCCTCCACTTT
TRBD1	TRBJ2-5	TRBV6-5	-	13	CASTRGLKETQYF	TGTGCCAGCACCAGGGGGCTGAAAGAGACCCAGTACTTC
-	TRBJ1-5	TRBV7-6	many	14	CASSLSQGEQPQHF	TGTGCCAGCAGCTTGAGTCAGGGTGAACAGCCCCAGCATTTT
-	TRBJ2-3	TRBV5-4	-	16	CASSLGLGRSTDTQYF	TGTGCCAGCAGCTTGGGACTAGGACGTAGCACAGATACGCAGTATTTT
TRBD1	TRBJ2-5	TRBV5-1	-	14	CASSFDRGGETQYF	TGCGCCAGCAGCTTCGACAGGGGTGGGGAGACCCAGTACTTC
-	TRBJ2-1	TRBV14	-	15	CASSRVGGPYNEQFF	TGTGCCAGCAGCCGCGTCGGGGGGCCTTACAATGAGCAGTTCTTC
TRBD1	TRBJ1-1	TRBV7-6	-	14	CASSRGQFNTEAFF	TGTGCCAGCAGCCGGGGACAGTTTAACACTGAAGCTTTCTTT
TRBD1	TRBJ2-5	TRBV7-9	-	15	CASSLGTGGAETQYF	TGTGCCAGCAGCTTAGGGACAGGGGGCGCGGAGACCCAGTACTTC
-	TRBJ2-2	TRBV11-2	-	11	CASSFRWELFF	TGTGCCAGCAGCTTCCGGTGGGAGCTGTTTTTT
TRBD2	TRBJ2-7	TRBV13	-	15	CATQEFSGSVDEQYF	TGTGCCACCCAGGAGTTTAGCGGGAGTGTCGACGAGCAGTACTTC
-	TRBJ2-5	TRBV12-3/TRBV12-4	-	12	CASSFEQETQYF	TGTGCCAGCAGTTTTGAGCAAGAGACCCAGTACTTC
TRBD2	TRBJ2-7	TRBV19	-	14	CASRDSGESYEQYF	TGTGCCAGTAGAGATAGCGGGGAATCCTACGAGCAGTACTTC
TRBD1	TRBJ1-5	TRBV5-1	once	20	CASSSEPDREVGYSNQPQHF	TGCGCCAGCAGCTCAGAACCGGACAGGGAGGTGGGCTATAGCAATCAGCCCCAGCATTTT
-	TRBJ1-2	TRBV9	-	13	CASSVQDTYGYTF	TGTGCCAGCAGCGTACAGGACACCTATGGCTACACCTTC
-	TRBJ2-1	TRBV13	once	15	CASSSGTNSYNEQFF	TGTGCCAGCAGCTCCGGGACAAATTCCTACAATGAGCAGTTCTTC
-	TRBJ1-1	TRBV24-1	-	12	CATRGWGAEAFF	TGTGCCACCAGGGGGTGGGGGGCTGAAGCTTTCTTT
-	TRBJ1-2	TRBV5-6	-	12	CASSFPGYGYTF	TGTGCCAGCAGCTTCCCAGGCTATGGCTACACCTTC
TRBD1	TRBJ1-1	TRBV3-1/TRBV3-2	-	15	CASSQGSRGQTEAFF	TGTGCCAGCAGCCAAGGGTCCAGGGGGCAAACTGAAGCTTTCTTT
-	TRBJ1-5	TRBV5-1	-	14	CASSRGDGNQPQHF	TGCGCCAGCAGCCGCGGGGATGGCAATCAGCCCCAGCATTTT
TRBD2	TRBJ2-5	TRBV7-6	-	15	CASSSLAGRQETQYF	TGTGCCAGCAGCTCCTTAGCGGGGAGGCAAGAGACCCAGTACTTC
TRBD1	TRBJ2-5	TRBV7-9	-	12	CASGEGAGTQYF	TGTGCCAGCGGCGAGGGGGCGGGGACCCAGTACTTC
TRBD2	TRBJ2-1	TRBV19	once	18	CASSLEGSGLPPYNEQFF	TGTGCCAGTAGTCTGGAAGGTAGCGGGCTCCCCCCGTACAATGAGCAGTTCTTC
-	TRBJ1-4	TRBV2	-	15	CASSGTTGNNEKLFF	TGTGCCAGCAGTGGTACGACGGGAAACAATGAAAAACTGTTTTTT
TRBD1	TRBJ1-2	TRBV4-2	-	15	CASSGVRDRDDGYTF	TGTGCCAGCAGCGGAGTAAGGGACAGGGATGATGGCTACACCTTC
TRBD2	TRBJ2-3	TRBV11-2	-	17	CASSSWTSGGASDTQYF	TGTGCCAGCAGCTCTTGGACTAGCGGGGGGGCGTCAGATACGCAGTATTTT
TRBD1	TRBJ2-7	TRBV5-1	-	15	CASSLDGQGDYEQYF	TGCGCCAGCAGCTTGGACGGACAGGGGGATTACGAGCAGTACTTC
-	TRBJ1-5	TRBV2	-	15	CASSTQGFNNQPQHF	TGTGCCAGCAGTACTCAGGGTTTTAACAATCAGCCCCAGCATTTT
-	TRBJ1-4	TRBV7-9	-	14	CASNGDGLNEKLFF	TGTGCCAGCAACGGAGACGGTCTTAATGAAAAACTGTTTTTT
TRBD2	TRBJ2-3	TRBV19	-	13	CASRAGSTDTQYF	TGTGCCAGTAGAGCGGGGAGCACAGATACGCAGTATTTT
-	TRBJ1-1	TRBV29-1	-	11	CSVDTGGEAFF	TGCAGCGTTGATACCGGGGGTGAAGCTTTCTTT
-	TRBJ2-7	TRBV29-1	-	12	CSVGRGANEQYF	TGCAGCGTTGGTCGCGGGGCGAACGAGCAGTACTTC
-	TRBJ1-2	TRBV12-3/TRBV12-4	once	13	CASRQGPNYGYTF	TGTGCCAGCAGGCAGGGCCCTAACTATGGCTACACCTTC
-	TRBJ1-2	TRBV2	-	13	CASSVLGGSGYTF	TGTGCCAGCAGTGTCCTGGGGGGATCTGGCTACACCTTC
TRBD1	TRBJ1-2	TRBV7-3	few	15	CASSSGTGGANGYTF	TGTGCCAGCAGCTCCGGGACAGGGGGCGCCAATGGCTACACCTTC
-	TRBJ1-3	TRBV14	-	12	CASSHRGNTIYF	TGTGCCAGCAGCCATCGTGGAAACACCATATATTTT
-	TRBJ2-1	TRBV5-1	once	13	CASSLAVYNEQFF	TGCGCCAGCAGCTTGGCGGTGTACAATGAGCAGTTCTTC
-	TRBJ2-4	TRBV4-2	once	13	CASSQDPEDIQYF	TGTGCCAGCAGCCAAGACCCAGAAGACATTCAGTACTTC